A selection of T cell receptor beta chains follows, all from one sample in a study of shared clonotypes between healthy human individuals. The data were produced by immunoSEQ multiplex PCR, yet TCRdb's version contains in-frame clones alone and is incomplete. The sample holds around 2.1 million clones, approximately 96% seen once. Material for sequencing was naive CD4+ T cells sorted from blood. Every receptor here comes from a man in his late teens or twenties in good health. Each CDR3 is given with its conserved first and last residue. Fields, in order: J gene, V gene, D gene, clone size, CDR3 protein, CDR3 DNA. D genes are given only for firm matches. The size field is filled for only some rows; it gives once, few, many or a size class.

>TRBJ2-1|TRBV27|NA|NA
CASSLISTATYNEQFF
TGTGCCAGCAGTTTAATTTCGACAGCTACCTACAATGAGCAGTTCTTC
>TRBJ2-7|TRBV2|TRBD2|NA
CASSEILAGHYEQYF
TGTGCCAGCAGTGAGATTTTAGCGGGACACTACGAGCAGTACTTC
>TRBJ2-3|TRBV12-5|NA|NA
CASGWGTSTDTQYF
TGTGCTAGTGGTTGGGGGACGAGCACAGATACGCAGTATTTT
>TRBJ1-5|TRBV28|NA|NA
CASSLSSNQPQHF
TGTGCCAGCAGTCTAAGTAGCAATCAGCCCCAGCATTTT
>TRBJ1-1|TRBV18|TRBD1|NA
CASSGGQGAMNTEAFF
TGTGCCAGCTCCGGGGGACAGGGGGCTATGAACACTGAAGCTTTCTTT
>TRBJ2-5|TRBV5-4|TRBD1|once
CASSPPDRVGAQYF
TGTGCCAGCAGCCCACCGGACAGGGTTGGGGCCCAGTACTTC
>TRBJ2-7|TRBV7-6|TRBD1|NA
CASSLGQGGPYEQYF
TGTGCCAGCAGCTTGGGACAGGGGGGTCCCTACGAGCAGTACTTC
>TRBJ1-1|TRBV9|NA|NA
CASSVTSSNTEAFF
TGTGCCAGCAGCGTGACAAGTTCGAACACTGAAGCTTTCTTT
>TRBJ1-1|TRBV10-1|TRBD1|NA
CASREDRGLDTEAFF
TGCGCCAGCAGAGAGGACAGGGGGTTAGACACTGAAGCTTTCTTT
>TRBJ2-1|TRBV11-1|TRBD1|NA
CASSRDRGTYNEQFF
TGTGCCAGCAGCCGGGACAGGGGGACCTACAATGAGCAGTTCTTC